This TCR beta chain derives from a study of cytomegalovirus exposure and HLA in healthy donors. Study results and limitations: Whilst most TCR sequences proved rare, a subset of public TCRs occurred across many donors.

About this clone: Its antigen is currently unknown.

Clones were sequenced by immunoSEQ multiplex PCR, and TCRdb holds only the in-frame ones, with some missing. The sample has 200,000 or so clones, over 80% seen once. This CDR3 comprises 14 residues. V lost 6 bases, J lost 4 bases, and 15 bases lay in between. The germline gives CDR1 LNHDA, CDR2 SQIVND (reference sequence). The specimen was PBMCs. V is TRBV19 and J is TRBJ1-1; no clear D. This clonotype was sampled from a woman in her late teens or twenties in good health and CMV-seronegative. Here the CDR3 reads CASSPLFAGTEAFF. The CDR3 coding sequence is TGTGCCAGTAGCCCTTTGTTTGCGGGCACTGAAGCTTTCTTT. Using reference TRBV19 and TRBJ1-1 for the parts outside the CDR3, the full variable domain is DGGITQSPKYLFRKEGQNVTLSCEQNLNHDAMYWYRQDPGQGLRLIYYSQIVNDFQKGDIAEGYSVSREKKESFPLTVTSAQKNPTAFYLCASSPLFAGTEAFFGQGTRLTVV.